Detailed here is one TCR beta chain. The data were taken from a study of circulating and synovial CD4+ cells in juvenile arthritis. Germline V gene sequence: CDR1 SGHRS, CDR2 YFSETQ. The CDR3 length is 17 residues. Trimming took 0 bases from V and 0 from J; bases not matched to a gene: 5. TCRdb's table, derived via immunoSEQ multiplex PCR, lists solely in-frame clones and lacks some. The sample has approximately 15,000 clones, roughly 89% seen once; the top ten hold about 0.73%. The source is a human donor with juvenile idiopathic arthritis. The rearrangement links TRBV5-1 to TRBJ2-3; 9 bases agree with TRBD1. Sequencing input: CD4+ T cells from blood. CDR3: CASSLGTGAPSTDTQYF. Here the CDR3 DNA reads TGCGCCAGCAGCTTGGGGACAGGGGCCCCTAGCACAGATACGCAGTATTTT.